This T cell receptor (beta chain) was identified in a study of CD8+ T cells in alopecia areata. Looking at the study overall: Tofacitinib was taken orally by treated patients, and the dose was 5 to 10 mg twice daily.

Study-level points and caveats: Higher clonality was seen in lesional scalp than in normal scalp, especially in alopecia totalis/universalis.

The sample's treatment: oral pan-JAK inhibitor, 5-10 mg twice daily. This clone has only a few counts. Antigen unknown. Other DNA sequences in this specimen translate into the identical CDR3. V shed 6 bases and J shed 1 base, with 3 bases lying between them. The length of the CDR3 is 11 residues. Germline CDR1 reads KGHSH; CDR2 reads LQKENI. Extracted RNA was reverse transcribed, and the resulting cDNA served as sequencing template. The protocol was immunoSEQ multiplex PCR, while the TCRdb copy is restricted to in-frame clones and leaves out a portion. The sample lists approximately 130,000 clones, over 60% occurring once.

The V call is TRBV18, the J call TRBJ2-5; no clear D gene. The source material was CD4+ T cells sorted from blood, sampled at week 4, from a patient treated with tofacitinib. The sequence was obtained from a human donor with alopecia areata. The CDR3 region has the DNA TGTGCCAGCTCTACCCAAGAGACCCAGTACTTC. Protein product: CASSTQETQYF.